The source of this T cell receptor (beta chain) is a study of blood T cell repertoires in COVID-19. Profiling relied on immunoSEQ multiplex PCR, and the TCRdb table lists in-frame clones only, not all of them. The sample lists about 200,000 clones, approximately 84% seen once, with about 15% in the top ten. CDR1 is SGHTA, CDR2 FQGNSA, per germline. Trimming took 1 base from V and 3 from J, leaving 6 bases between them. This CDR3 spans 13 amino acids. V gene TRBV7-2 combines with J gene TRBJ1-1; D unresolved. This sequence was found in a man aged 40-49 years who had recovered from COVID-19. What was sequenced was PBMCs or T cells enriched from blood (not recorded which). The CDR3 sequence: CASSLEQYTEAFF. The CDR3 nucleotides are TGTGCCAGCAGCTTAGAACAGTACACTGAAGCTTTCTTT. The full variable domain, rest sourced from reference TRBV7-2 and TRBJ1-1, is GAGVSQSPSNKVTEKGKDVELRCDPISGHTALYWYRQSLGQGLEFLIYFQGNSAPDKSGLPSDRFSAERTGGSVSTLTIQRTQQEDSAVYLCASSLEQYTEAFFGQGTRLTVV.